This is a list of T cell receptor beta chains from one sample in a study of PD-1 and CTLA-4 blockade in melanoma. Clones were sequenced by immunoSEQ multiplex PCR, and TCRdb holds only the in-frame ones, with some missing. The sample lists some 29,000 clones, 85% to 90% seen once, with about 8.5% in the top ten. The sample was CD8+ T cells from peripheral blood, taken before anti-PD-1 treatment. Receptors originate from a human donor with melanoma. Both conserved end residues are part of each CDR3. Each record gives: D gene, V gene, J gene, clone size, CDR3 DNA, CDR3 protein. D genes are given only for firm matches. Clone size is given for some rows only: seen once, a few or many times, or a class if the clone is expanded.

d_call: -
v_call: TRBV9
j_call: TRBJ1-2
clone_size: -
cdr3_nt: TGTGCCAGCAGCGTCACAGACCTCGCTAACTATGGCTACACCTTC
cdr3_aa: CASSVTDLANYGYTF

d_call: TRBD1
v_call: TRBV30
j_call: TRBJ2-7
clone_size: -
cdr3_nt: TGTGCCTGGAGTGGGGGGACAGGGGGCGAGCAGTACTTC
cdr3_aa: CAWSGGTGGEQYF

d_call: TRBD1
v_call: TRBV29-1
j_call: TRBJ1-1
clone_size: -
cdr3_nt: TGCAGCGTCACCGGACAGGGTTTTGAAGCTTTCTTT
cdr3_aa: CSVTGQGFEAFF

d_call: -
v_call: TRBV30
j_call: TRBJ2-2
clone_size: -
cdr3_nt: TGTGCCTGGAGTCCCTCCGGGGAGCTGTTTTTT
cdr3_aa: CAWSPSGELFF

d_call: -
v_call: TRBV7-9
j_call: TRBJ2-1
clone_size: few
cdr3_nt: TGTGCCAGCAGCTCCGACAATGAGCAGTTCTTC
cdr3_aa: CASSSDNEQFF

d_call: TRBD1
v_call: TRBV27
j_call: TRBJ2-7
clone_size: once
cdr3_nt: TGTGCCAGCAGTCGTACAGGGGTATACGAGCAGTACTTC
cdr3_aa: CASSRTGVYEQYF

d_call: -
v_call: TRBV19
j_call: TRBJ2-7
clone_size: few
cdr3_nt: TGTGCCAGTAGTACCAGGGGTCTAGCGACAGGCTTAACCTACGAGCAGTACTTC
cdr3_aa: CASSTRGLATGLTYEQYF

d_call: -
v_call: TRBV6-5
j_call: TRBJ2-7
clone_size: -
cdr3_nt: TGTGCCAGCAGTTACGCGGTTTCCCCCTACGAGCAGTACTTC
cdr3_aa: CASSYAVSPYEQYF

d_call: TRBD1
v_call: TRBV29-1
j_call: TRBJ2-7
clone_size: -
cdr3_nt: TGCAGCGCCTCACTCCGGGACAGGGGGCGTGAGCAGTACTTC
cdr3_aa: CSASLRDRGREQYF

d_call: TRBD2
v_call: TRBV4-1
j_call: TRBJ2-7
clone_size: -
cdr3_nt: TGCGCCAGCAGCCAGGGACTAGCGGGAGTAGAGCAGTACTTC
cdr3_aa: CASSQGLAGVEQYF

d_call: -
v_call: TRBV30
j_call: TRBJ1-1
clone_size: -
cdr3_nt: TGTGCCTGGACCATAGGTGGGGGCACTGAAGCTTTCTTT
cdr3_aa: CAWTIGGGTEAFF